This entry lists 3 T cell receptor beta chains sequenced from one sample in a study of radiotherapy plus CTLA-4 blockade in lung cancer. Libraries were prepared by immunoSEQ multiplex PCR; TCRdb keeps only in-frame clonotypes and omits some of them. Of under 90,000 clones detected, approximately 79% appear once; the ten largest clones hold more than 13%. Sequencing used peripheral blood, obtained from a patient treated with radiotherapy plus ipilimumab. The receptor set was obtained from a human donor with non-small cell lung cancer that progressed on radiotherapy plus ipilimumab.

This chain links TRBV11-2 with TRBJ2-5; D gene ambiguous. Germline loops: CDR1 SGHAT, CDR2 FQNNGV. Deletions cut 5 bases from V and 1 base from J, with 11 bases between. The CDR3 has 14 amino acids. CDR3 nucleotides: TGTGCCAGCAGCCTCGCGAGCCCCCAAGAGACCCAGTACTTC. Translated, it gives CASSLASPQETQYF.

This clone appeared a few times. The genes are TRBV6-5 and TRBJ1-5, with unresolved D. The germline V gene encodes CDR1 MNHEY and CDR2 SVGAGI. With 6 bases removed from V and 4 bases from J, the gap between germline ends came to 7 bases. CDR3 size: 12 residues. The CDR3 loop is CASSPRNQPQHF. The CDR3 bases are TGTGCCAGCAGCCCCCGTAATCAGCCCCAGCATTTT.

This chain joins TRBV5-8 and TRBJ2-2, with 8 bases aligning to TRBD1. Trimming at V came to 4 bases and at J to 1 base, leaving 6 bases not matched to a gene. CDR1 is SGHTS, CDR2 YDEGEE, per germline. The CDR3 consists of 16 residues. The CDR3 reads CASSGPGQENTGELFF. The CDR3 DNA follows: TGTGCCAGCAGCGGCCCGGGACAGGAGAACACCGGGGAGCTGTTTTTT.